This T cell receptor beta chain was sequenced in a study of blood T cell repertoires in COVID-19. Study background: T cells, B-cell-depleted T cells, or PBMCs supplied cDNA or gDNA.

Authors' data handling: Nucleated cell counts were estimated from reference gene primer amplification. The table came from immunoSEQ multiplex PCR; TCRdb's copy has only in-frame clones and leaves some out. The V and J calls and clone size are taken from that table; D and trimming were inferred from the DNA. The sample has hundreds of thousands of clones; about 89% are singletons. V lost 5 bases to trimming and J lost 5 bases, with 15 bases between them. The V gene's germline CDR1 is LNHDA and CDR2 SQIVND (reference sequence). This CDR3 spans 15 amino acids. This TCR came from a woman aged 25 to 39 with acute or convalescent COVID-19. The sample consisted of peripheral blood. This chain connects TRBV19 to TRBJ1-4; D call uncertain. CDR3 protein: CASSLSARENEKLFF. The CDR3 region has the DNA TGTGCCAGTAGTCTAAGCGCACGGGAAAATGAAAAACTGTTTTTT.